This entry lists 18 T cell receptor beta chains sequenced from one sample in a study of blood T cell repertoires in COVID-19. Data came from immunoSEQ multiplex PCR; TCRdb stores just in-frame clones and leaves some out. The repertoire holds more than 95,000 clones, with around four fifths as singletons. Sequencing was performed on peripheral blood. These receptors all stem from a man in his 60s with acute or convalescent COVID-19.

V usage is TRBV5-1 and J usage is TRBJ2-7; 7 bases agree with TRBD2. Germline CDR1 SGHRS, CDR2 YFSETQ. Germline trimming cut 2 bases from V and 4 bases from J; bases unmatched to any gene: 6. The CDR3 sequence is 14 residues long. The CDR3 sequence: CASSLRGSPYEQYF. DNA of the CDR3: TGCGCCAGCAGCTTACGCGGGAGTCCGTACGAGCAGTACTTC.

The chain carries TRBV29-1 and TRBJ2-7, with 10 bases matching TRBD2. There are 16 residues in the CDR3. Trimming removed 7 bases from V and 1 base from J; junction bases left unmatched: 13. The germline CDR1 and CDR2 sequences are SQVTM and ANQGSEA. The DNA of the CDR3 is TGCAGCGCCTTGACGGCTAGCGGGAGTGTGTCCTACGAGCAGTACTTC. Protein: CSALTASGSVSYEQYF.

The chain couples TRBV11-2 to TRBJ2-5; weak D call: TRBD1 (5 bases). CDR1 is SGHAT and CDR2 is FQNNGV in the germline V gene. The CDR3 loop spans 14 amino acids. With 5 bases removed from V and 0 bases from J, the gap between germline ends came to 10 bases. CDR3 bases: TGTGCCAGCAGCCCGTTGGACAACCAAGAGACCCAGTACTTC. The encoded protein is CASSPLDNQETQYF.

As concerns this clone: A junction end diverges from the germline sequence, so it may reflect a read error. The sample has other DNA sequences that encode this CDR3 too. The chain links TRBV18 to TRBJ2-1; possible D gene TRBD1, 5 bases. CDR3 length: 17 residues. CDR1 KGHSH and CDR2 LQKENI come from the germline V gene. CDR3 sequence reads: CASSRQSQTLHYNEQFF. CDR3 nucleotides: TGTGCTAGCTCACGACAGTCCCAAACTCTCCACTACAATGAGCAGTTCTTC.

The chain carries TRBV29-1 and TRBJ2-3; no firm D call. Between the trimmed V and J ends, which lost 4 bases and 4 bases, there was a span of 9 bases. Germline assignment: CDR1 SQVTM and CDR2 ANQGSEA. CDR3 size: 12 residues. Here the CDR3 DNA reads TGCAGCGTTGTGGCGGATGCAGATACGCAGTATTTT. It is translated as CSVVADADTQYF.

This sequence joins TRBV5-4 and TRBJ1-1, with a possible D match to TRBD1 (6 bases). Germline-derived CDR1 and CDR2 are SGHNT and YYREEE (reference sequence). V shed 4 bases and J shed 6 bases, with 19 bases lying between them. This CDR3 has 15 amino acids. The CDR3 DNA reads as TGTGCCAGCAGCCAGTACCGACAGGCTGGGGCTGAAGCTTTCTTT. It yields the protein CASSQYRQAGAEAFF.

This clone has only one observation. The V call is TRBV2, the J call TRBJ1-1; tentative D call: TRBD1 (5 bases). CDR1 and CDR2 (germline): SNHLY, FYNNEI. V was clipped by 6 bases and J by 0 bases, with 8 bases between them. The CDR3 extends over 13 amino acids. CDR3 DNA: TGTGCCAGCAGAAGACAGATGAACACTGAAGCTTTCTTT. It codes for CASRRQMNTEAFF.

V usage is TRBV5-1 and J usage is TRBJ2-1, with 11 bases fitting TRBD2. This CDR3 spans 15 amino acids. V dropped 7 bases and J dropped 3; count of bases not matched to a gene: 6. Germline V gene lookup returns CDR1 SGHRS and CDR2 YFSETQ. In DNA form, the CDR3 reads TGCGCCAGCCGGCAGGGACTAGCGGTCTACAATGAGCAGTTCTTC. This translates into CASRQGLAVYNEQFF.

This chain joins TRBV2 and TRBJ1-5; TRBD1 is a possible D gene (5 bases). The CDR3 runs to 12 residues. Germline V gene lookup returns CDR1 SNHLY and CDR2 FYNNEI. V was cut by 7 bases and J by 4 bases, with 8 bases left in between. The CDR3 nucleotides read TGTGCCAGCATGGGGCGAAATCAGCCCCAGCATTTT. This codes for CASMGRNQPQHF. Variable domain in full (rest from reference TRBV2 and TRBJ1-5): EPEVTQTPSHQVTQMGQEVILRCVPISNHLYFYWYRQILGQKVEFLVSFYNNEISEKSEIFDDQFSVERPDGSNFTLKIRSTKLEDSAMYFCASMGRNQPQHFGDGTRLSIL.

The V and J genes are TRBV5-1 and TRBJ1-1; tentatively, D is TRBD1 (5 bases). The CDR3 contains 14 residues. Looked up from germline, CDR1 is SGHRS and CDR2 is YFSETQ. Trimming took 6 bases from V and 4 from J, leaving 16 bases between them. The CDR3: CASIQDGRGTEAFF. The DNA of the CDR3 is TGCGCCAGCATACAGGATGGGAGGGGCACTGAAGCTTTCTTT.

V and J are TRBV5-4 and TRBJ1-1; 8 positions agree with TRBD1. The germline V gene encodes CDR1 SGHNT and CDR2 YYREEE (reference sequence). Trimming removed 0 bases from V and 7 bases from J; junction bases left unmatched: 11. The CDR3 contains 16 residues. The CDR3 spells CASSLGVRSGGIEAFF. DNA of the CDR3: TGTGCCAGCAGCTTGGGTGTGCGGTCAGGGGGCATTGAAGCTTTCTTT.

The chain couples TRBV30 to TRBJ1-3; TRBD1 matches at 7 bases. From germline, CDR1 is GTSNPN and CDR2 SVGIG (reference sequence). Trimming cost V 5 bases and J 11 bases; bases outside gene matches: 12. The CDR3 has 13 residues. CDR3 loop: CAWGTVLSQPIYF. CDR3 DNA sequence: TGTGCCTGGGGGACAGTCCTTTCCCAGCCCATATATTTT.

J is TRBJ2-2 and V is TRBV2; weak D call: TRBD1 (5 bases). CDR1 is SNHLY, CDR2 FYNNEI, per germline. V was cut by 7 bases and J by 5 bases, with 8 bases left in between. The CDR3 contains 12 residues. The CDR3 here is CASTGATGELFF. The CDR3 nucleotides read TGTGCCAGCACTGGGGCGACCGGGGAGCTGTTTTTT.

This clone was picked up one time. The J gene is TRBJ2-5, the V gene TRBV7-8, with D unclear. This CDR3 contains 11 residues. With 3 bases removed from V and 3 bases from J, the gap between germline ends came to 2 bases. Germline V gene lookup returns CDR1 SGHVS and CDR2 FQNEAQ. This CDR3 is CASSFKETQYF. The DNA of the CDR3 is TGTGCCAGCAGCTTCAAAGAGACCCAGTACTTC.

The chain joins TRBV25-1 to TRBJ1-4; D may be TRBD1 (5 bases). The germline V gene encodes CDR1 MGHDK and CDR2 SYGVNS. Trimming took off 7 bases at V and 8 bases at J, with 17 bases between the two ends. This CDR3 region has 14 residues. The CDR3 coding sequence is TGTGCCAGCAAATTATCCAGGGAGGGGGAAAAACTGTTTTTT. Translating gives CASKLSREGEKLFF.

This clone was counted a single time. The CDR3 DNA is TGTGCCAGTCTTCAGACAGGGGGCGGAGAGACCCAGTACTTC. It translates to CASLQTGGGETQYF. The genes are TRBV19 and TRBJ2-5, with 10 nucleotides matching TRBD1. The CDR3 runs 14 residues. J was trimmed by 4 bases and V by 8 bases; bases with no gene match: 7. CDR1 is LNHDA and CDR2 is SQIVND in the germline V gene (reference sequence).

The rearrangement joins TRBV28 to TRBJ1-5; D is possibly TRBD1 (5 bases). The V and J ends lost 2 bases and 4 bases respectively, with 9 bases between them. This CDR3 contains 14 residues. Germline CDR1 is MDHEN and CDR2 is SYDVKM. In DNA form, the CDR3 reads TGTGCCAGCAGTTTAACGCCAGGGAATCAGCCCCAGCATTTT. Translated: CASSLTPGNQPQHF.

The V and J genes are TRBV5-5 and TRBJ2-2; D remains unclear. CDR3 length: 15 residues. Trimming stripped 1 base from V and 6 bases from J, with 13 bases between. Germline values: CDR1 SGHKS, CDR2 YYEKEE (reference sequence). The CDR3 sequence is CASSLIPQTPGELFF. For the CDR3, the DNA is TGTGCCAGCAGCTTGATCCCACAAACACCCGGGGAGCTGTTTTTT.